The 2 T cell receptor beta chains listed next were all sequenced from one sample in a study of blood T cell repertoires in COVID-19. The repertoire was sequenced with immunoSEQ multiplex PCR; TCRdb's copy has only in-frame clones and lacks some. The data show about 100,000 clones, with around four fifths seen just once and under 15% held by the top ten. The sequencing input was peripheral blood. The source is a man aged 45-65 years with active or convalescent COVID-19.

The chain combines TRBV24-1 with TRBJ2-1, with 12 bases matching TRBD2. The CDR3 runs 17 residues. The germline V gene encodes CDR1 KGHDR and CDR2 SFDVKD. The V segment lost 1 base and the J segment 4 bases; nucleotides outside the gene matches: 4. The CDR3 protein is CATSDFPSGRAYNEQFF. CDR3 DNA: TGTGCCACCAGTGATTTTCCTAGCGGGAGGGCTTACAATGAGCAGTTCTTC.

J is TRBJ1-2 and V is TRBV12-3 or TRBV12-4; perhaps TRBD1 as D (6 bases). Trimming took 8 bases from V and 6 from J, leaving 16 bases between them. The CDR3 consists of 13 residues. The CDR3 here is CASYHPGGDGYTF. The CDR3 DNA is TGTGCCAGCTACCATCCTGGGGGCGATGGCTACACCTTC.